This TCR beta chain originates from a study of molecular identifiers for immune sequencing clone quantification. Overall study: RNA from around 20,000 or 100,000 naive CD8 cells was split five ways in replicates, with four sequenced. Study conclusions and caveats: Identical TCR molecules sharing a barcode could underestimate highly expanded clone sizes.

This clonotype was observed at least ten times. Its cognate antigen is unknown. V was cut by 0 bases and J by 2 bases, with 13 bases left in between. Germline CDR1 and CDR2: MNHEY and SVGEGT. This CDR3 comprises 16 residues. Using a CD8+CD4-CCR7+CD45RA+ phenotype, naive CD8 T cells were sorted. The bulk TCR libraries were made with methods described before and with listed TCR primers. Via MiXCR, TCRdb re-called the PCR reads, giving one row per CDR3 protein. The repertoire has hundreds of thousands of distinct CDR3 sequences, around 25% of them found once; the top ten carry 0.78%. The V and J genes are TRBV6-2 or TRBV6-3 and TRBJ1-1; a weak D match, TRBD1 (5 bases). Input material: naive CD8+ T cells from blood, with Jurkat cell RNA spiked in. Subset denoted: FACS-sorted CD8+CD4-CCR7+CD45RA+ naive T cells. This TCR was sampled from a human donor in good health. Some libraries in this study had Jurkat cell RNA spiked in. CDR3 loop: CASSYSYEGLNTEAFF. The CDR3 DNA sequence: TGTGCCAGCAGTTACTCATATGAGGGGCTCAACACTGAAGCTTTCTTT.